This TCR beta chain was recovered during a study of T-cell reconstitution after alpha-beta-depleted transplantation in children. This clonotype has a single count. As yet, its antigen is unknown. Unique molecular identifiers were incorporated into the prepared TCRbeta library. TCRdb ran MiXCR on the PCR reads and lists one entry per CDR3 protein. The sample lists 500,000 to 650,000 distinct CDR3 sequences; 10% to 15% were seen once. The study, taken as a whole, reports: Certain patients had high TCRbeta diversity at day 60, and it came from recipient T cells and thymic progenitors that survived. Several hundred graft clones that had expanded were reportedly the source of alpha-beta T cells about two months after transplant. Diversity and T-cell counts at one year after transplant derived mostly from new T cells.

The V gene lost 2 bases and the J gene lost 3 bases, with 5 bases spanning the gap. This CDR3 spans 11 amino acids. Germline V gene sequence: CDR1 SQVTM, CDR2 ANQGSEA. The sequencing here drew on PBMCs, mostly from graft donor cells, taken 360 days after TCRalphabeta/CD19-depleted stem cell transplant. V and J are TRBV29-1 and TRBJ2-7; no reliable D call. The receptor was isolated from a male patient younger than 18 who had a stem cell transplant for acute myeloid leukemia, so the T cells may come from the graft donor. CDR3 nucleotide sequence: TGCAGCGTTGAATTCAGCTACGAGCAGTACTTC. Protein product: CSVEFSYEQYF.